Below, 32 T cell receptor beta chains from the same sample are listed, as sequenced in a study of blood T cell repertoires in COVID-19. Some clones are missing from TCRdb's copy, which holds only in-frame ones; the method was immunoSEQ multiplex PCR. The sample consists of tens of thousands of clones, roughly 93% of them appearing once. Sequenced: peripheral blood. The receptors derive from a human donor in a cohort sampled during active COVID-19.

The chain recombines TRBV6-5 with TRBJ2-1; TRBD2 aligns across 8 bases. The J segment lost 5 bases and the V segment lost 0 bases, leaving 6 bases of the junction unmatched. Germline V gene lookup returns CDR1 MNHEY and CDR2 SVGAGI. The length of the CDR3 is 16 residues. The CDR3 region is CASSYSGAGVHNEQFF. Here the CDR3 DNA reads TGTGCCAGCAGTTACTCCGGAGCGGGAGTTCACAATGAGCAGTTCTTC.

The CDR3 sequence is CASSFSQAGMDTQYF. In DNA, the CDR3 is TGCGCCAGCAGCTTCTCCCAAGCGGGAATGGATACGCAGTATTTT. The chain is built from TRBV5-1 and TRBJ2-3; TRBD2 agrees at 7 bases. Germline CDR1 reads SGHRS; CDR2 reads YFSETQ. V was clipped by 2 bases and J by 6 bases; unmatched bases: 9. The CDR3 loop spans 15 amino acids.

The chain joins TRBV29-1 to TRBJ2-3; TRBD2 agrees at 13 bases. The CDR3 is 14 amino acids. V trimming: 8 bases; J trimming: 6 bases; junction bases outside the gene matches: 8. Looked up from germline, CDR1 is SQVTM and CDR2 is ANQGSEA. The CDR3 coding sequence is TGCAGCATCCGACTAGCGGGAGGTCCCGATACGCAGTATTTT. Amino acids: CSIRLAGGPDTQYF.

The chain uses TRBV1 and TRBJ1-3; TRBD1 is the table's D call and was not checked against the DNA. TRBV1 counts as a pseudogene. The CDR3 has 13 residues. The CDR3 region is CTSRGQDGNTIYF. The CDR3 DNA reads TGCACCAGCAGAGGACAGGATGGAAACACCATATATTTT.

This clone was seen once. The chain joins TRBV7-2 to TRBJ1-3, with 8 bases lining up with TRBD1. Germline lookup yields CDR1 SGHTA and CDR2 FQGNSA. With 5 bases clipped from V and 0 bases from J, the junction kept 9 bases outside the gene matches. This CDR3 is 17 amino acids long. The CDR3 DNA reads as TGTGCCAGCAGCCCTTGGACAGGGACCAGCTCTGGAAACACCATATATTTT. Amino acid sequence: CASSPWTGTSSGNTIYF. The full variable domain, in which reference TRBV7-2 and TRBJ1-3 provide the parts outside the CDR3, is GAGVSQSPSNKVTEKGKDVELRCDPISGHTALYWYRQSLGQGLEFLIYFQGNSAPDKSGLPSDRFSAERTGGSVSTLTIQRTQQEDSAVYLCASSPWTGTSSGNTIYFGEGSWLTVV.

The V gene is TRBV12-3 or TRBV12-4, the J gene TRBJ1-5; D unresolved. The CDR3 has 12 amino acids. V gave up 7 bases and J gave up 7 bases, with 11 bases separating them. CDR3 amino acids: CASNAWAQPQHF. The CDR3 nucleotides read TGTGCCAGCAATGCATGGGCCCAGCCCCAGCATTTT.

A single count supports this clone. CDR3 protein: CANSNTGELFF. The CDR3 nucleotides read TGTGCCAATAGCAATACCGGGGAGCTGTTTTTT. The chain carries TRBV11-2 and TRBJ2-2; D ambiguous. The CDR3 consists of 11 residues. V was clipped by 10 bases and J by 5 bases, with 8 bases between them. Germline V gene data show CDR1 as SGHAT and CDR2 as FQNNGV.

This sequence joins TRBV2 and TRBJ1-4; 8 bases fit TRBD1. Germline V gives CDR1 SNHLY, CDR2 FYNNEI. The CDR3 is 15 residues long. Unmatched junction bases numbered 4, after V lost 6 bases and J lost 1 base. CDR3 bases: TGTGCCAGCAGGCCCGACAGGGGAACTAATGAAAAACTGTTTTTT. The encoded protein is CASRPDRGTNEKLFF.

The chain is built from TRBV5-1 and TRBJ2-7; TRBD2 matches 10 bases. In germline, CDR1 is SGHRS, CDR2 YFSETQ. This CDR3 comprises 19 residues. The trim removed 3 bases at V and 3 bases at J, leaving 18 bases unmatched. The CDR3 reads CASSSQGTYTSGNYYEQYF. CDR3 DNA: TGCGCCAGCAGCTCACAGGGGACCTATACTAGCGGGAATTACTACGAGCAGTACTTC.

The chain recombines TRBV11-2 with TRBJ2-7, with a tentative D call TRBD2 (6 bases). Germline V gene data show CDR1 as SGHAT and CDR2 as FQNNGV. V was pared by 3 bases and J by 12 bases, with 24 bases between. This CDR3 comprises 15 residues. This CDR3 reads CASSFGRGGATAGYF. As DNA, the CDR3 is TGTGCCAGCAGCTTCGGGAGAGGTGGCGCGACAGCTGGGTACTTC.

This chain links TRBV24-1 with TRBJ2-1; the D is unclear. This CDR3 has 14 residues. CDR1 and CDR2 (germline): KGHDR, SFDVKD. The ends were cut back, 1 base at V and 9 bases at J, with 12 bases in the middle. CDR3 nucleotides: TGTGCCACCAGTGATTTTTTCCCCCCCTTTGAGCAGTTCTTC. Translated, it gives CATSDFFPPFEQFF.

The CDR3 coding sequence is TGTGCCAGCAGTCCCCTATCTCAGCTAGGAGGCTACACCTTC. Protein product: CASSPLSQLGGYTF. This rearrangement joins TRBV28 to TRBJ1-2; D remains unclear. V lost 5 bases to trimming and J lost 8 bases, with 18 bases between them. CDR3 length: 14 amino acids. Germline CDR1 is MDHEN and CDR2 is SYDVKM.

The CDR3 coding sequence is TGTGCCAGCAGTTACGACAGCAACACTGAAGCTTTCTTT. Protein product: CASSYDSNTEAFF. This chain links TRBV6-5 with TRBJ1-1; tentatively, D is TRBD1 (5 bases). V lost 2 bases, J lost 2 bases, and 6 bases lay in between. The CDR3 consists of 13 residues. Germline CDR1 reads MNHEY; CDR2 reads SVGAGI.

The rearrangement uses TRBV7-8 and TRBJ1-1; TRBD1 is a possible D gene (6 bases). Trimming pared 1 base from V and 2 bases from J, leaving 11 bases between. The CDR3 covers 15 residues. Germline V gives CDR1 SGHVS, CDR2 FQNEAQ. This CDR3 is CASSLVGQRNTEAFF. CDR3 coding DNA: TGTGCCAGCAGCTTAGTCGGACAGAGAAACACTGAAGCTTTCTTT.

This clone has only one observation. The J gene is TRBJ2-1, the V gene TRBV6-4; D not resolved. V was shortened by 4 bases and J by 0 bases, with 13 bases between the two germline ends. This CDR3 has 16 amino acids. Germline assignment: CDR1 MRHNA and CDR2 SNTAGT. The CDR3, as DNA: TGTGCCAGCAGTGCCACAGCCTTTAACTCCTACAATGAGCAGTTCTTC. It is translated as CASSATAFNSYNEQFF.

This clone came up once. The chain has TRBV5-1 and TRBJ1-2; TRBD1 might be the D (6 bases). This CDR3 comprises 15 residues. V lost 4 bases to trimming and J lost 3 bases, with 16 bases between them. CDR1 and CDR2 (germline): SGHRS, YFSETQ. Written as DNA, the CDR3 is TGCGCCAGCAGCCTCCAGGGGAGCGGCGACTATGGCTACACCTTC. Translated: CASSLQGSGDYGYTF.

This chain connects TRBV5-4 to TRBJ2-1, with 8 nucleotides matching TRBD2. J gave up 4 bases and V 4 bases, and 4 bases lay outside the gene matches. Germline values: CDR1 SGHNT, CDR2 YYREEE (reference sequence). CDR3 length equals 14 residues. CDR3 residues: CASSATSGYNEQFF. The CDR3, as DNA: TGTGCCAGCAGCGCCACTAGCGGATACAATGAGCAGTTCTTC.

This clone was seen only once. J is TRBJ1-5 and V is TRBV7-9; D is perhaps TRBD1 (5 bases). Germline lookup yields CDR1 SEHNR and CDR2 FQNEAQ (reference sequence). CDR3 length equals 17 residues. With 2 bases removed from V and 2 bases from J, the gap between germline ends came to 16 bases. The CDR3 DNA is TGTGCCAGCAGCTTATCTGGGGGGAATATCGGCAATCAGCCCCAGCATTTT. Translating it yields CASSLSGGNIGNQPQHF. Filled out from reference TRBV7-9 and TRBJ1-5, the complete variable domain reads DTGVSQNPRHKITKRGQNVTFRCDPISEHNRLYWYRQTLGQGPEFLTYFQNEAQLEKSRLLSDRFSAERPKGSFSTLEIQRTEQGDSAMYLCASSLSGGNIGNQPQHFGDGTRLSIL.

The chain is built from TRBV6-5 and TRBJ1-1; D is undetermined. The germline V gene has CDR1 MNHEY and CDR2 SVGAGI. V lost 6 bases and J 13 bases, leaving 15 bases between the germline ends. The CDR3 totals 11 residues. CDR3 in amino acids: CASRRLSRDFF. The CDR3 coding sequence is TGTGCCAGCAGACGCCTAAGCCGAGATTTCTTT.

As DNA, the CDR3 is TGTGCCAGCAGCGTAAGTAGCGATGAGCAGTTCTTC. This codes for CASSVSSDEQFF. The rearrangement links TRBV9 to TRBJ2-1; TRBD2 might be the D (5 bases). V was shortened by 1 base and J by 8 bases, with 7 bases between the two germline ends. The CDR3 length is 12 residues. Germline V lookup: CDR1 SGDLS, CDR2 YYNGEE.

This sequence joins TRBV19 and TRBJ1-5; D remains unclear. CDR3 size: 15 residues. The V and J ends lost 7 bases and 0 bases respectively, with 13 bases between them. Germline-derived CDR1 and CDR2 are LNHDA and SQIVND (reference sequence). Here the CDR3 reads CASTHGRDSNQPQHF. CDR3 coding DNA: TGTGCCAGTACCCATGGACGGGATAGCAATCAGCCCCAGCATTTT.

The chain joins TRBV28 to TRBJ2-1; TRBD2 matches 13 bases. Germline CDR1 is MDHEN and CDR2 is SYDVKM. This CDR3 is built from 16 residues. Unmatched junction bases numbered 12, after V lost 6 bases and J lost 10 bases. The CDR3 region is CASRMAGLAGAGEQFF. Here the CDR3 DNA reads TGTGCCAGCAGGATGGCTGGACTAGCGGGAGCAGGCGAGCAGTTCTTC.

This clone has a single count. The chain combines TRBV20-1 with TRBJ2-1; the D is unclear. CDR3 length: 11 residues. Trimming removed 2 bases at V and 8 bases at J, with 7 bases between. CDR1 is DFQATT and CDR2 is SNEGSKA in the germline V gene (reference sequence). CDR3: CSARLGYEQFF. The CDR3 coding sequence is TGCAGTGCTAGATTGGGCTATGAGCAGTTCTTC.

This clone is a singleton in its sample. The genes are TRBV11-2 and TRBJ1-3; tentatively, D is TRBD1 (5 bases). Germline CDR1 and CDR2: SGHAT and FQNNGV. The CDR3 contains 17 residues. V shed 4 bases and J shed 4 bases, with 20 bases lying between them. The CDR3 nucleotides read TGTGCCAGCAGCTGTTGGGGCGCATGTTCTGACGGAAACACCATATATTTT. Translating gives CASSCWGACSDGNTIYF.

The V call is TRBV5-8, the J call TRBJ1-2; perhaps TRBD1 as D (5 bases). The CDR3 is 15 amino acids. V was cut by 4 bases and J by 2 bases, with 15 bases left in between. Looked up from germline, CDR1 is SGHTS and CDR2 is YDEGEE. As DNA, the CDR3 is TGTGCCAGCAGCCACAGGCACTTGCCCAACTATGGCTACACCTTC. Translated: CASSHRHLPNYGYTF.

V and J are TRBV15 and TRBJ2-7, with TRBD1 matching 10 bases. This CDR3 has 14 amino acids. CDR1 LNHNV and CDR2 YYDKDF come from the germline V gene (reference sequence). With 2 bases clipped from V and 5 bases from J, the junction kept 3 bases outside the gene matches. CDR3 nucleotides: TGTGCCACCAGCAGACGGGACAGGGGACACGAGCAGTACTTC. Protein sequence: CATSRRDRGHEQYF.

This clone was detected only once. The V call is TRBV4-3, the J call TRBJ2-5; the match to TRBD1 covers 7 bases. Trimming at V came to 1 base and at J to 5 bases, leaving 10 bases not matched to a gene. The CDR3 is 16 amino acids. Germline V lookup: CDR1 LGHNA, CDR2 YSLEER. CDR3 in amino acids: CASSQVFWDSRETQYF. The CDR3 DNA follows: TGCGCCAGCAGCCAAGTGTTCTGGGACAGTCGGGAGACCCAGTACTTC.

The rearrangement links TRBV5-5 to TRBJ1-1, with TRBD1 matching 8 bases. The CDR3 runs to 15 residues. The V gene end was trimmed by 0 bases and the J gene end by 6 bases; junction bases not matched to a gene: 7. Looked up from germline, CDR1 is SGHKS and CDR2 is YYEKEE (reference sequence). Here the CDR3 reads CASSLGTGFIAEAFF. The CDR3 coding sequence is TGTGCCAGCAGCTTGGGGACAGGGTTTATTGCTGAAGCTTTCTTT.

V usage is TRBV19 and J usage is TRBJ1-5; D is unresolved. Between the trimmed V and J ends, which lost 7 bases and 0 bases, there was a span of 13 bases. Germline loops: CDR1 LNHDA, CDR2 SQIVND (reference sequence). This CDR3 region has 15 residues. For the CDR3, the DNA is TGTGCCAGTACCACCCGAGGACTTAGCAATCAGCCCCAGCATTTT. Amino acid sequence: CASTTRGLSNQPQHF.

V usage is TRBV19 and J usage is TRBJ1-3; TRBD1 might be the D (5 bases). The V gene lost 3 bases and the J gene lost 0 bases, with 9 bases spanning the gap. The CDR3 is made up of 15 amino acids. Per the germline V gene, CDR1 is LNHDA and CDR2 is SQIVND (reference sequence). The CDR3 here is CASSMGDSSGNTIYF. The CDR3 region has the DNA TGTGCCAGTAGTATGGGGGACTCCTCTGGAAACACCATATATTTT.

The CDR3 sequence is CSVVEALFTF. CDR3 sequence (DNA): TGCAGCGTTGTAGAGGCCCTTTTCACCTTC. The chain combines TRBV29-1 with TRBJ1-2; D call uncertain. V shed 4 bases and J shed 13 bases, with 13 bases lying between them. This CDR3 comprises 10 residues. Germline V gene sequence: CDR1 SQVTM, CDR2 ANQGSEA.

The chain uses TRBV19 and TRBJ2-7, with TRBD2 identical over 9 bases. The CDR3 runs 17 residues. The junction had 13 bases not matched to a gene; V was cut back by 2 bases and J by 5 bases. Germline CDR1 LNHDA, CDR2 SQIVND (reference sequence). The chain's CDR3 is CASSISHQGTSRNEQYF. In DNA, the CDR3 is TGTGCCAGTAGTATAAGCCACCAAGGGACTAGCAGGAACGAGCAGTACTTC.